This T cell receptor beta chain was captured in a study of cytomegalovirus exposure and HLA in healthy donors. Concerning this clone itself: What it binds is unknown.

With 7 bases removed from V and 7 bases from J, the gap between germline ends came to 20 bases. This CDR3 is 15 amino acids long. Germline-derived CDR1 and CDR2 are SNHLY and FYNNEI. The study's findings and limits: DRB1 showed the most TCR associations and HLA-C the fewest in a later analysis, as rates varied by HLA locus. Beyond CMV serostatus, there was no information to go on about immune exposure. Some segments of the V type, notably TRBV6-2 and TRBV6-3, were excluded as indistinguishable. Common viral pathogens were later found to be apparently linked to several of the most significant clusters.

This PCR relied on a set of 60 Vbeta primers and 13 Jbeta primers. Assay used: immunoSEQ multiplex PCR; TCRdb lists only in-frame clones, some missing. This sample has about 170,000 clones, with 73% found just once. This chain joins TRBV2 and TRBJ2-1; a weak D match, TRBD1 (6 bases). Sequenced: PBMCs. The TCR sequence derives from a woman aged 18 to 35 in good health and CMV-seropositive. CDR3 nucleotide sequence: TGTGCCAGCACCGGCCGGGGCAGGGGTGGGAATGAGCAGTTCTTC. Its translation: CASTGRGRGGNEQFF.